The 21 T cell receptor beta chains reported below all come from one sample, sequenced in a study of blood T cell repertoires in COVID-19. TCRdb keeps only in-frame clones here, not all; method: immunoSEQ multiplex PCR. The sample includes 310,000 or so clones, about 91% of them seen just once. The sequencing sample was made of peripheral blood. The receptor set was obtained from a man aged 30 to 39 with COVID-19, enrolled during active disease.

This chain joins TRBV14 and TRBJ2-2, with D perhaps matching TRBD1 (6 bases). V lost 6 bases to trimming and J lost 6 bases, with 20 bases between them. The germline V gene has CDR1 SGHDN and CDR2 FVKESK. The CDR3 is 16 amino acids. The CDR3 sequence: CASRPSQGMKSGELFF. In nucleotides, the CDR3 is TGTGCCAGCAGGCCGTCACAGGGAATGAAATCCGGGGAGCTGTTTTTT.

The chain joins TRBV15 to TRBJ2-5, with D maybe TRBD2 (6 bases). V lost 6 bases, J lost 5 bases, and 13 bases lay in between. The CDR3 consists of 13 residues. Per the germline V gene, CDR1 is LNHNV and CDR2 is YYDKDF (reference sequence). CDR3: CATRRAGRETQYF. CDR3 DNA sequence: TGTGCCACCAGAAGGGCAGGGAGGGAGACCCAGTACTTC.

The rearrangement joins TRBV29-1 to TRBJ1-1, with a tentative D call TRBD1 (5 bases). The CDR3 is made up of 15 amino acids. Per the germline V gene, CDR1 is SQVTM and CDR2 is ANQGSEA. V was clipped by 0 bases and J by 6 bases, with 17 bases between them. The CDR3 DNA sequence: TGCAGCGTTGAAGATCGGGGGACTCCCTGGCCTGAAGCTTTCTTT. Amino acid sequence: CSVEDRGTPWPEAFF.

This clone was picked up a small number of times. The chain uses TRBV4-2 and TRBJ2-2; 8 positions agree with TRBD1. CDR1 LGHNA and CDR2 YNFKEQ come from the germline V gene. V was clipped by 0 bases and J by 6 bases; unmatched bases: 6. The CDR3 sequence is 16 residues long. In DNA, the CDR3 is TGTGCCAGCAGCCAAGATGGGACAGGAAGCCCCGGGGAGCTGTTTTTT. Translated: CASSQDGTGSPGELFF.

This sequence joins TRBV5-5 and TRBJ1-1; D remains unclear. From germline, CDR1 is SGHKS and CDR2 YYEKEE (reference sequence). V was trimmed by 6 bases and J by 7 bases, leaving 19 bases between them. The CDR3 is made up of 14 amino acids. The CDR3 spells CASTIRSVALEAFF. The CDR3 bases are TGTGCCAGCACCATTCGAAGCGTTGCCCTTGAAGCTTTCTTT.

The chain recombines TRBV6-2 or TRBV6-3 with TRBJ2-7, with 12 nucleotides matching TRBD1. With V trimmed by 4 bases and J by 3 bases, 10 bases remained unmatched. CDR1 is MNHEY and CDR2 is SVGEGT in the germline V gene. The CDR3 has 17 amino acids. The CDR3 DNA is TGTGCCAGCAGTTCCGGGACAGGGGGCTTTATTATCTACGAGCAGTACTTC. The encoded protein is CASSSGTGGFIIYEQYF.

The chain uses TRBV7-2 and TRBJ1-4; possible D gene TRBD1, 6 bases. CDR3 size: 14 residues. Germline lookup yields CDR1 SGHTA and CDR2 FQGNSA. V gave up 3 bases and J gave up 8 bases, with 13 bases separating them. The CDR3 DNA sequence: TGTGCCAGCAGCTTCAGGGGAGACGGGGAAAAACTGTTTTTT. Translated: CASSFRGDGEKLFF.

In its sample, this clone was seen a few times. The V gene is TRBV28, the J gene TRBJ1-2, with 9 bases lining up with TRBD1. Germline CDR1 is MDHEN and CDR2 is SYDVKM. Germline trimming cut 4 bases from V and 4 bases from J; bases unmatched to any gene: 7. This CDR3 is 15 amino acids long. CDR3 in DNA: TGTGCCAGCAGTTCCACAGGGGGCGCGCGCTATGGCTACACCTTC. It codes for CASSSTGGARYGYTF.

V and J are TRBV5-6 and TRBJ2-5, with D possibly TRBD2 on 6 matching bases. Germline values: CDR1 SGHDT, CDR2 YYEEEE. Trimming shortened V by 6 bases and J by 0 bases, and 15 bases separated the two germline ends. The CDR3 consists of 15 residues. The CDR3 DNA reads as TGTGCCAGCAATTCCCCGGGGGACTACCAAGAGACCCAGTACTTC. It translates to CASNSPGDYQETQYF. Using reference TRBV5-6 and TRBJ2-5 for the parts outside the CDR3, the full variable domain is DAGVTQSPTHLIKTRGQQVTLRCSPKSGHDTVSWYQQALGQGPQFIFQYYEEEERQRGNFPDRFSGHQFPNYSSELNVNALLLGDSALYLCASNSPGDYQETQYFGPGTRLLVL.

This chain uses TRBV5-1 with TRBJ1-2; D perhaps matches TRBD1 (6 bases). This CDR3 spans 12 amino acids. V was pared by 2 bases and J by 5 bases, with 7 bases between. The V gene's germline CDR1 is SGHRS and CDR2 YFSETQ. Here the CDR3 reads CASSLGQYGYTF. The CDR3 DNA is TGCGCCAGCAGCTTAGGACAGTATGGCTACACCTTC.

The chain combines TRBV12-5 with TRBJ2-1, with 9 nucleotides matching TRBD2. The CDR3 consists of 16 residues. Trimming removed 3 bases from V and 6 bases from J; junction bases left unmatched: 9. The V gene's germline CDR1 is LGHNT and CDR2 FRNRAP. The CDR3 region is CASGFLLAGYPNEQFF. As DNA, the CDR3 is TGTGCTAGTGGTTTCCTCCTAGCGGGGTATCCCAATGAGCAGTTCTTC.

This chain links TRBV7-9 with TRBJ2-3; 8 bases map to TRBD2. CDR3 length: 17 residues. Germline trimming cut 0 bases from V and 2 bases from J; bases unmatched to any gene: 7. Germline V CDR1 and CDR2: SEHNR, FQNEAQ (reference sequence). This chain's CDR3 is CASSLADTSGYTDTQYF. CDR3 nucleotide sequence: TGTGCCAGCAGCTTAGCTGATACTAGCGGATACACAGATACGCAGTATTTT.

The chain has TRBV15 and TRBJ2-1; 10 nucleotides match TRBD2. The CDR3 covers 15 residues. Germline trimming cut 4 bases from V and 1 base from J; bases unmatched to any gene: 1. CDR1 LNHNV and CDR2 YYDKDF come from the germline V gene (reference sequence). As DNA, the CDR3 is TGTGCCACCAGCATAGCGGGGGGTTCCTACAATGAGCAGTTCTTC. This codes for CATSIAGGSYNEQFF.

CDR3 bases: TGTGCCAGCAGTTACGGGACAGGTATACTGCAGACCCAGTACTTC. Translating gives CASSYGTGILQTQYF. V gene TRBV6-5 combines with J gene TRBJ2-5, with 8 bases lining up with TRBD1. The CDR3 extends over 15 amino acids. The germline V gene encodes CDR1 MNHEY and CDR2 SVGAGI. Trimming removed 2 bases from V and 6 bases from J; junction bases left unmatched: 8.

This sequence joins TRBV5-8 and TRBJ1-1; D call uncertain. V was trimmed by 6 bases and J by 2 bases, leaving 17 bases between them. Germline lookup yields CDR1 SGHTS and CDR2 YDEGEE. The length of the CDR3 is 15 residues. CDR3 amino acids: CASINRPSGNTEAFF. The CDR3 DNA sequence: TGTGCCAGCATCAATCGCCCCTCTGGCAACACTGAAGCTTTCTTT.

This clone was found many times. The chain employs TRBV10-3 and TRBJ2-6, with D possibly being TRBD1 (7 bases). V was trimmed by 6 bases and J by 2 bases, leaving 14 bases between them. The CDR3 sequence is 16 residues long. The germline V gene encodes CDR1 ENHRY and CDR2 SYGVKD. The CDR3 is CAISQGGTPGANVLTF. CDR3 DNA: TGTGCCATCAGCCAGGGGGGTACCCCTGGGGCCAACGTCCTGACTTTC.

The V gene is TRBV5-1, the J gene TRBJ2-7; maybe TRBD1 (6 bases). Germline V gives CDR1 SGHRS, CDR2 YFSETQ. The CDR3 totals 17 residues. Trimming shortened V by 0 bases and J by 1 base, and 17 bases separated the two germline ends. The CDR3 sequence: CASSLAPTQGGSYEQYF. CDR3 nucleotides: TGCGCCAGCAGCTTGGCCCCGACTCAAGGGGGATCCTACGAGCAGTACTTC.

This chain links TRBV7-9 with TRBJ1-3; unclear D gene. The V end was cut by 1 base, the J end by 4 bases, with 11 bases between. This CDR3 has 15 residues. Germline-derived CDR1 and CDR2 are SEHNR and FQNEAQ (reference sequence). CDR3 amino acids: CASSLGFAPGNTIYF. The CDR3 coding sequence is TGTGCCAGCAGCTTAGGGTTTGCGCCAGGAAACACCATATATTTT.

This rearrangement joins TRBV5-1 to TRBJ1-6, with D perhaps TRBD1 (5 bases). The V end was cut by 0 bases, the J end by 5 bases, with 9 bases between. From germline, CDR1 is SGHRS and CDR2 YFSETQ. The CDR3 loop spans 15 amino acids. CDR3 protein: CASSLAGPNNSPLHF. The CDR3 region has the DNA TGCGCCAGCAGCTTGGCAGGGCCAAATAATTCACCCCTCCACTTT.

This chain uses TRBV7-3 with TRBJ1-1; 7 bases map to TRBD1. Germline V lookup: CDR1 SGHTA, CDR2 FQGTGA. The CDR3 spans 14 residues. With V trimmed by 5 bases and J by 3 bases, 6 bases remained unmatched. CDR3 sequence reads: CASSPRGKDTEAFF. The CDR3, as DNA: TGTGCCAGCAGCCCCAGGGGGAAGGACACTGAAGCTTTCTTT.

V gene TRBV4-2 combines with J gene TRBJ2-7; the match to TRBD1 covers 8 bases. V was pared by 0 bases and J by 0 bases, with 7 bases of the junction left unmatched. Germline CDR1 LGHNA, CDR2 YNFKEQ. The CDR3 runs to 17 residues. CDR3 DNA: TGTGCCAGCAGCCAAGATTTTGAGACAGGGGCCTCCTACGAGCAGTACTTC. Amino acid sequence: CASSQDFETGASYEQYF.